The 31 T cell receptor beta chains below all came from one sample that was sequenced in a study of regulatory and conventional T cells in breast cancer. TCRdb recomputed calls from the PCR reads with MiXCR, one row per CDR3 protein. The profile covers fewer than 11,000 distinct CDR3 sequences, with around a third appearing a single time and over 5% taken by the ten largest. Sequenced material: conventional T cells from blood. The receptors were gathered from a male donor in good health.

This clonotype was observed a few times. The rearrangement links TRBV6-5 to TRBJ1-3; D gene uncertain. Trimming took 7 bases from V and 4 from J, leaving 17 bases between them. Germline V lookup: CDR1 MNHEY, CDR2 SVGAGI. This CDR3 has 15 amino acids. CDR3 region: CASTQMAGSGNTIYF. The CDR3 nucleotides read TGTGCCAGCACCCAGATGGCGGGGTCAGGAAACACCATATATTTT.

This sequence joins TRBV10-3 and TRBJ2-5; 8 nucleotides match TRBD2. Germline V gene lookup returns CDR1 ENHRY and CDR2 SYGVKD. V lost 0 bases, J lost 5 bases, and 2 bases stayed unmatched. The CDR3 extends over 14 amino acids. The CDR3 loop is CAISESRTSETQYF. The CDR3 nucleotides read TGTGCCATCAGTGAGTCGAGGACTAGCGAGACCCAGTACTTC.

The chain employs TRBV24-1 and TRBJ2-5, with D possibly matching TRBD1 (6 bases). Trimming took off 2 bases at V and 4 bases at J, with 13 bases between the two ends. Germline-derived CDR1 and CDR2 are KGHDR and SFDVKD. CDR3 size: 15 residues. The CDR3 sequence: CATSDSYRVPETQYF. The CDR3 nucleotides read TGTGCCACCAGTGATTCCTACAGGGTTCCAGAGACCCAGTACTTC.

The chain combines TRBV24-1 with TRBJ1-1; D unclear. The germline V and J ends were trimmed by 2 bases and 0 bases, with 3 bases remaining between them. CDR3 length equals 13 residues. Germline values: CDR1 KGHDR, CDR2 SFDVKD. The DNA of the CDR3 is TGTGCCACCAGTGATTACATGAACACTGAAGCTTTCTTT. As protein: CATSDYMNTEAFF.

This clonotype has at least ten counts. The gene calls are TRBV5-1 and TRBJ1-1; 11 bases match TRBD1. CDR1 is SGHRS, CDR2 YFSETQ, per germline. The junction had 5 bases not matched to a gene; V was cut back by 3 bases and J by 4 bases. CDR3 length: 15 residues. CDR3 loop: CASSSRGTGGTEAFF. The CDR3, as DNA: TGCGCCAGCAGCTCGCGAGGGACAGGGGGCACTGAAGCTTTCTTT.

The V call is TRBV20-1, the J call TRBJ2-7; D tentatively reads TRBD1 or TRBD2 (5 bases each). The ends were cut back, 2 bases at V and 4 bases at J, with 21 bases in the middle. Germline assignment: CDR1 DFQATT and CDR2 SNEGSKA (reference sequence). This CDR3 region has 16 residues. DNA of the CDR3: TGCAGTGCTAGAACGGAGAGTCTCGGGGCGGTATACGAGCAGTACTTC. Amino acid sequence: CSARTESLGAVYEQYF.

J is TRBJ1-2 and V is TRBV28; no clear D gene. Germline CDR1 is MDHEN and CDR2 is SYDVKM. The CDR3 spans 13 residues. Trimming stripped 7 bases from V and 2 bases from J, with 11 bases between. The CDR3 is CASTPTPNYGYTF. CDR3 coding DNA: TGTGCCAGCACCCCGACACCCAACTATGGCTACACCTTC.

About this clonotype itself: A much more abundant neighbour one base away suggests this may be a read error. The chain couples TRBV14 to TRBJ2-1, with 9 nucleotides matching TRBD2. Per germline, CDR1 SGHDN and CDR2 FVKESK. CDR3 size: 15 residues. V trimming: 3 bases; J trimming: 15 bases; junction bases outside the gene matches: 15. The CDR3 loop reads CASSQGLAAIVGRFF. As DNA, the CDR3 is TGTGCCAGCAGCCAGGGACTAGCAGCGATTGTTGGGCGGTTCTTC.

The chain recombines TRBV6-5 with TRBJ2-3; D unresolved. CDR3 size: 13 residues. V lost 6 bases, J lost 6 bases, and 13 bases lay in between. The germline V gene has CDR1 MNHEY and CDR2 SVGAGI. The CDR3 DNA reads TGTGCCAGCAGAGGGCTAGTCGGTGATACGCAGTATTTT. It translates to CASRGLVGDTQYF.

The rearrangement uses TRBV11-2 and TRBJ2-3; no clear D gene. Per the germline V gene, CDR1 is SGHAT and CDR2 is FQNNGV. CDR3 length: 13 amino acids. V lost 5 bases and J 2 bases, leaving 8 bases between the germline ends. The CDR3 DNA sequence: TGTGCCAGCAGCCCCTGGACCACAGATACGCAGTATTTT. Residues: CASSPWTTDTQYF.

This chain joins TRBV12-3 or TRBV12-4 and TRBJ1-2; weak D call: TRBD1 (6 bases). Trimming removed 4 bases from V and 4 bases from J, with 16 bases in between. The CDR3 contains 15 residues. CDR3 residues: CASSSPSRGGYGYTF. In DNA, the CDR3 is TGTGCCAGCAGTTCCCCGTCCAGGGGAGGCTATGGCTACACCTTC.

The DNA for the CDR3 is TGTGCCAGCAGACCCGACAGTCTAAATCAGCCCCAGCATTTT. This gives the protein CASRPDSLNQPQHF. The chain combines TRBV6-5 with TRBJ1-5; TRBD1 might be the D (5 bases). Trimming pared 6 bases from V and 4 bases from J, leaving 13 bases between. This CDR3 comprises 14 residues. Germline CDR1 and CDR2: MNHEY and SVGAGI.

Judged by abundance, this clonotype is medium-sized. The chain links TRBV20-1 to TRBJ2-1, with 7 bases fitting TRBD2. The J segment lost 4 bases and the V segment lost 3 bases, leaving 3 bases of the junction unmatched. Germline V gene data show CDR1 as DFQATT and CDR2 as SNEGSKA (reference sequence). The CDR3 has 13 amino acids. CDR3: CSASGGIYNEQFF. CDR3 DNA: TGCAGTGCTAGCGGGGGGATTTACAATGAGCAGTTCTTC.

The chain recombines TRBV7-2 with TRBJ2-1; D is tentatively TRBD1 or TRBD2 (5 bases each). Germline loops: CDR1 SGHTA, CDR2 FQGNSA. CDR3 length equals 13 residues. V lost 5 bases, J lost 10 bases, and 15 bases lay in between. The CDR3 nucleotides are TGTGCCAGCAGCCCTCGGGACCGGGAAGAGCAGTTCTTC. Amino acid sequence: CASSPRDREEQFF.

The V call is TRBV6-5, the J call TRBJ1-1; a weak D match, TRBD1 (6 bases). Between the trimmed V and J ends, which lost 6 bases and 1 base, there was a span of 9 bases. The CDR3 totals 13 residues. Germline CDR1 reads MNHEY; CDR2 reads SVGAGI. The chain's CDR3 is CASSLTGNTEAFF. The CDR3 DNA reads TGTGCCAGCAGCTTGACAGGGAACACTGAAGCTTTCTTT.

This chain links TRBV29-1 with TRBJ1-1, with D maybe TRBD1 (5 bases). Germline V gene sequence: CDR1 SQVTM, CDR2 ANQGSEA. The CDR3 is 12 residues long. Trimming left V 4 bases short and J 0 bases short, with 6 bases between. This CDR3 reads CSVGTMNTEAFF. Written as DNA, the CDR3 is TGCAGCGTTGGGACAATGAACACTGAAGCTTTCTTT.

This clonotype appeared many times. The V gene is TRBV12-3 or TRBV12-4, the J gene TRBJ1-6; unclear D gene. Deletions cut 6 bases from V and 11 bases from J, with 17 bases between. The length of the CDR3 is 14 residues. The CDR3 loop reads CASRKSDQGAPLHF. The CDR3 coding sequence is TGTGCCAGCAGAAAATCGGACCAAGGTGCACCCCTCCACTTT.

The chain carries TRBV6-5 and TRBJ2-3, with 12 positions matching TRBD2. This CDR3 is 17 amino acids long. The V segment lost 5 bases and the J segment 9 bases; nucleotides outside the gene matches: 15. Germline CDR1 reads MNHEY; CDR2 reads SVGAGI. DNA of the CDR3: TGTGCCAGCAGTCGAGTGGGGCTAGCGGGGGGGCCCGGGACGCAGTATTTT. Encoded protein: CASSRVGLAGGPGTQYF.

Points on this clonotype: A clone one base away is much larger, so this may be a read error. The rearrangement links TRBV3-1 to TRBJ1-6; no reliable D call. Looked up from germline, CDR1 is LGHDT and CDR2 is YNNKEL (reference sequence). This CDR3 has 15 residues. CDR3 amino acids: CASSQVESAASPLRF. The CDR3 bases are TGTGCCAGCAGCCAAGTTGAGAGTGCCGCTTCACCCCTCCGCTTT.

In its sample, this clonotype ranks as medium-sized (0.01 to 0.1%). The CDR3 spells CASSQDEGATQYF. CDR3 nucleotides: TGCGCCAGCAGCCAAGATGAGGGGGCTACGCAGTATTTT. J is TRBJ2-3 and V is TRBV4-3, with 7 nucleotides matching TRBD1. Germline V CDR1 and CDR2: LGHNA, YSLEER. CDR3 length equals 13 residues. Unmatched junction bases numbered 2, after V lost 0 bases and J lost 8 bases.

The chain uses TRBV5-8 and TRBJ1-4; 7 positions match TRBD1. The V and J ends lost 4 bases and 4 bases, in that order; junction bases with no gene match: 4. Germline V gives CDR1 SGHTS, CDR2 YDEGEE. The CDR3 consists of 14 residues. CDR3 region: CASSQGQNNEKLFF. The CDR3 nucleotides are TGTGCCAGCAGCCAGGGACAGAATAATGAAAAACTGTTTTTT.

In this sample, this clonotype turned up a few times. The CDR3 protein is CASSSTGPGELFF. The DNA of the CDR3 is TGTGCCAGCAGCTCGACAGGGCCCGGGGAGCTGTTTTTT. The chain has TRBV7-9 and TRBJ2-2; TRBD1 aligns across 7 bases. With 4 bases clipped from V and 6 bases from J, the junction kept 2 bases outside the gene matches. The CDR3 extends over 13 amino acids. Looked up from germline, CDR1 is SEHNR and CDR2 is FQNEAQ (reference sequence).

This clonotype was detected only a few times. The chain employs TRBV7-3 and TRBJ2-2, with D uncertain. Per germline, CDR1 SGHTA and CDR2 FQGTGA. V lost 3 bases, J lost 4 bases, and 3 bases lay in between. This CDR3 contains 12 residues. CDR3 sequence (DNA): TGTGCCAGCAGCTTTGGCACCGGGGAGCTGTTTTTT. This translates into CASSFGTGELFF.

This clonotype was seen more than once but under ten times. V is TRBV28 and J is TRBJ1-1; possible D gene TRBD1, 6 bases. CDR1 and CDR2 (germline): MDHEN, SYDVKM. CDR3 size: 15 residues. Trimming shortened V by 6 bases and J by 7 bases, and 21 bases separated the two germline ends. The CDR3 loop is CASRPIQGRSLEAFF. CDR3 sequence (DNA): TGTGCCAGCAGACCCATACAGGGACGTAGTCTTGAAGCTTTCTTT.

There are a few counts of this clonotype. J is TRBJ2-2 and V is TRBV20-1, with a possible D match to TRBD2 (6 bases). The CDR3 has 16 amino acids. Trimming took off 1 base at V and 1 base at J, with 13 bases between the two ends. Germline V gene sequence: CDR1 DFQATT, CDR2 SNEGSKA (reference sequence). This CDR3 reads CSARAPGVLNTGELFF. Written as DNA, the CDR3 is TGCAGTGCTAGAGCCCCGGGGGTCCTGAACACCGGGGAGCTGTTTTTT.

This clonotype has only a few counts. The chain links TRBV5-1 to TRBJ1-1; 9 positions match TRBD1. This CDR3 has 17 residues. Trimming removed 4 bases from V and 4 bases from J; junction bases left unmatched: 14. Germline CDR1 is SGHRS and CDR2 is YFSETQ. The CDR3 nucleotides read TGCGCCAGCAGCCCAGCCCGGACAGGGGTAATCTCCACTGAAGCTTTCTTT. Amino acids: CASSPARTGVISTEAFF.

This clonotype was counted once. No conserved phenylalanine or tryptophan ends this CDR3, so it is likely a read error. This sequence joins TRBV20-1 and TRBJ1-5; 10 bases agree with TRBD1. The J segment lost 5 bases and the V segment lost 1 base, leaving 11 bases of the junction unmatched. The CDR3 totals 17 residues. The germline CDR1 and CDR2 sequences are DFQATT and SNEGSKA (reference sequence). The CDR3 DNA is TGCAGTGCTAGAGGCCTACAGGGACAGGGGTCTGATCAGCCCCAGCATCTT. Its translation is CSARGLQGQGSDQPQHL.

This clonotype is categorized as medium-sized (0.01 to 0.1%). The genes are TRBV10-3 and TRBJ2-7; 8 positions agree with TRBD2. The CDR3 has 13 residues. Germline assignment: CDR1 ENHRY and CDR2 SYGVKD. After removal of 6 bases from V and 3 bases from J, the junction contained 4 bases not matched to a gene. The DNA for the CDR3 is TGTGCCATCAGCGGACTAGCTTACTACGAGCAGTACTTC. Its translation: CAISGLAYYEQYF.

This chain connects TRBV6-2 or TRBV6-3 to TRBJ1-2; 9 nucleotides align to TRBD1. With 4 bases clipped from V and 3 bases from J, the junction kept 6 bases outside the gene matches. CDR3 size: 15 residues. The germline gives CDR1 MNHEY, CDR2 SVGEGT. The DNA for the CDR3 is TGTGCCAGCAGTTCATGGGGACAGGGCGACTATGGCTACACCTTC. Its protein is CASSSWGQGDYGYTF.

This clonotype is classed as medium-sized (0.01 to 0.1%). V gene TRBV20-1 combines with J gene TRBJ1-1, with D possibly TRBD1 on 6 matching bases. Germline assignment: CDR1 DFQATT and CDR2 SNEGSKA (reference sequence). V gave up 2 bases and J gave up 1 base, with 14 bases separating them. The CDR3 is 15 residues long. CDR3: CSARTPRGENTEAFF. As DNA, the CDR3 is TGCAGTGCTAGAACTCCAAGGGGGGAGAACACTGAAGCTTTCTTT.

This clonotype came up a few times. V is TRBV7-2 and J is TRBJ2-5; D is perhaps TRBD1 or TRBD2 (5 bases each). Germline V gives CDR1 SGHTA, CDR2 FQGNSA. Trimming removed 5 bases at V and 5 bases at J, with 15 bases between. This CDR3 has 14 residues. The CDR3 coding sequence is TGTGCCAGCAGCCAGAATCAGGGAGTGGAGACCCAGTACTTC. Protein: CASSQNQGVETQYF. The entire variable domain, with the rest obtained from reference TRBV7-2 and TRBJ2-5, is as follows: GAGVSQSPSNKVTEKGKDVELRCDPISGHTALYWYRQSLGQGLEFLIYFQGNSAPDKSGLPSDRFSAERTGGSVSTLTIQRTQQEDSAVYLCASSQNQGVETQYFGPGTRLLVL.